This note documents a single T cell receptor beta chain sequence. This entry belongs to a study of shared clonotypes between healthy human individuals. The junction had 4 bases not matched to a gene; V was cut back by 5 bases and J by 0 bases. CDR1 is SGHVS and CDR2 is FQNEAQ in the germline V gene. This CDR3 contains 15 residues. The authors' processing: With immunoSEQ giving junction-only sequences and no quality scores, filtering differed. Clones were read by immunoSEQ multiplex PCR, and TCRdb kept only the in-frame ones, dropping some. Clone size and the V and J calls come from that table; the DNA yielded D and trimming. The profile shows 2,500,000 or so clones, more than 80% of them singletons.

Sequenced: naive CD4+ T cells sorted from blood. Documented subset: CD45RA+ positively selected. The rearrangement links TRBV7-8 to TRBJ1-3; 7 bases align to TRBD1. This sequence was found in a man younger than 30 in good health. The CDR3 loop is CASSRGQVSGNTIYF. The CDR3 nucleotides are TGTGCCAGCAGCCGAGGACAGGTCTCTGGAAACACCATATATTTT.